The 2 T cell receptor beta chains below were found in one sample sequenced in a study of blood T cell repertoires in COVID-19. The method was immunoSEQ multiplex PCR; TCRdb's version includes in-frame clones alone and lacks a portion of them. The data hold fewer than 150,000 clones, with about 84% observed a single time. The sample taken for sequencing was peripheral blood. The receptors were sampled from an elderly woman in a cohort sampled during active or convalescent COVID-19.

The chain has TRBV7-2 and TRBJ1-2; 11 bases agree with TRBD1. Germline V CDR1 and CDR2: SGHTA, FQGNSA. This CDR3 spans 16 amino acids. Germline trimming cut 9 bases from V and 5 bases from J; bases unmatched to any gene: 14. Here the CDR3 DNA reads TGTGCCAGTCAACTGATACAAGGACAGGGGGCTTATGGCTACACCTTC. Its translation: CASQLIQGQGAYGYTF. The whole variable domain, filled in from reference TRBV7-2 and TRBJ1-2, reads GAGVSQSPSNKVTEKGKDVELRCDPISGHTALYWYRQSLGQGLEFLIYFQGNSAPDKSGLPSDRFSAERTGGSVSTLTIQRTQQEDSAVYLCASQLIQGQGAYGYTFGSGTRLTVV.

The J gene is TRBJ2-1, the V gene TRBV5-1, with 8 bases matching TRBD1. V dropped 4 bases and J dropped 7; count of bases not matched to a gene: 7. From germline, CDR1 is SGHRS and CDR2 YFSETQ. This CDR3 region has 14 residues. The CDR3 sequence: CASSPGTGWNEQFF. The CDR3 DNA follows: TGCGCCAGCAGCCCTGGGACAGGTTGGAATGAGCAGTTCTTC.